These T cell receptor beta chains were read from a single sample in a study of cytomegalovirus exposure and HLA in healthy donors. Here immunoSEQ multiplex PCR was the method, and the copy in TCRdb shows in-frame clones only, minus some. Among around 200,000 clones, 75% to 80% were seen once, and the ten largest hold around 1.8%. The sequenced material came from PBMCs. The source of these receptors is a man aged 18 to 29 in good health and CMV-seronegative. CDR3s include the opening cysteine and the closing phenylalanine or tryptophan. D genes are given only for firm matches. The size entry is marked missing in some rows and otherwise reads once, few, many or a size class.

V gene	D gene	CDR3 length	J gene	clone size	CDR3 protein	CDR3 DNA
TRBV7-3	TRBD1	14	TRBJ2-5	-	CASSLGTDQETQYF	TGTGCCAGCAGCCTCGGGACAGACCAAGAGACCCAGTACTTC
TRBV6-5	TRBD1	15	TRBJ1-5	-	CASSPVGQESQPQHF	TGTGCCAGCAGCCCCGTGGGACAGGAGAGTCAGCCCCAGCATTTT
TRBV4-2	-	14	TRBJ1-5	-	CASSQAVGSQPQHF	TGTGCCAGCAGCCAAGCGGTCGGGAGTCAGCCCCAGCATTTT
TRBV28	TRBD1	14	TRBJ1-4	-	CASSQTGGDEKLFF	TGTGCCAGCAGCCAGACAGGGGGCGATGAAAAACTGTTTTTT
TRBV6-6	-	15	TRBJ1-5	few	CASSLDTSGNQPQHF	TGTGCCAGCAGCCTCGACACAAGTGGAAATCAGCCCCAGCATTTT
TRBV28	TRBD2	17	TRBJ2-3	-	CASSFRRLAGTTDTQYF	TGTGCCAGCAGTTTTCGAAGACTAGCGGGGACCACAGATACGCAGTATTTT
TRBV19	-	15	TRBJ2-2	-	CASSPTDSSAGELFF	TGTGCCAGTAGCCCGACGGACAGTAGTGCCGGGGAGCTGTTTTTT
TRBV6-6	-	12	TRBJ2-7	-	CASHSGSYEQYF	TGTGCCAGCCACAGCGGCTCCTACGAGCAGTACTTC
TRBV11-3	-	16	TRBJ1-1	-	CASSLDPGRGNTEAFF	TGTGCCAGCAGCTTAGATCCAGGCAGGGGGAACACTGAAGCTTTCTTT
TRBV25-1	-	15	TRBJ2-2	-	CASSQPGTNTGELFF	TGTGCCAGCAGTCAGCCAGGGACGAACACCGGGGAGCTGTTTTTT
TRBV11-1	-	13	TRBJ2-7	few	CASSFARAYEQYF	TGTGCCAGCAGCTTCGCCAGGGCCTACGAGCAGTACTTC
TRBV19	-	13	TRBJ1-2	few	CASSIGANYGYTF	TGTGCCAGTAGTATAGGCGCTAACTATGGCTACACCTTC
TRBV7-7	-	15	TRBJ2-1	-	CASSLVEAAYNEQFF	TGTGCTAGCAGCTTAGTTGAGGCAGCCTACAATGAGCAGTTCTTC
TRBV9	TRBD1	15	TRBJ1-6	once	CASSDRGARDSPLHF	TGTGCCAGCAGTGACAGGGGGGCCAGGGATTCACCCCTCCACTTT
TRBV10-3	-	14	TRBJ1-2	-	CAISERFEQTGYTF	TGTGCCATCTCAGAACGGTTCGAACAGACTGGCTACACCTTC
TRBV28	-	16	TRBJ2-1	few	CASSTSQSGIYNEQFF	TGTGCCAGCAGTACAAGCCAAAGCGGAATCTACAATGAGCAGTTCTTC
TRBV30	TRBD1	16	TRBJ2-7	-	CAWSVTRTGFGDEQYF	TGTGCCTGGAGTGTTACGCGGACAGGGTTTGGGGATGAGCAGTACTTC
TRBV9	TRBD2	15	TRBJ2-1	-	CASSVGREGFNEQFF	TGTGCCAGCAGCGTAGGGCGGGAGGGGTTCAATGAGCAGTTCTTC
TRBV9	-	12	TRBJ2-7	-	CASSVAEGEQYF	TGTGCCAGCAGCGTAGCTGAGGGCGAGCAGTACTTC
TRBV5-1	TRBD2	18	TRBJ2-5	-	CASSGSGTSGGALATQYF	TGCGCCAGCAGCGGTTCCGGGACTAGCGGGGGGGCCCTAGCGACCCAGTACTTC
TRBV6-1	-	16	TRBJ2-4	once	CASSVFHWRGGDIQYF	TGTGCCAGCAGTGTTTTTCACTGGAGAGGGGGTGACATTCAGTACTTC
TRBV7-2	TRBD1	14	TRBJ1-1	-	CASSLRQGGTEAFF	TGTGCCAGCAGCTTACGACAGGGTGGGACTGAAGCTTTCTTT
TRBV27	TRBD2	17	TRBJ2-7	few	CASSFRGLAGGKYEQYF	TGTGCCAGCAGTTTCCGCGGACTAGCGGGAGGTAAATACGAGCAGTACTTC
TRBV6-5	-	15	TRBJ1-2	-	CASSYGSRDKGGYTF	TGTGCCAGCAGTTACGGCAGCCGGGACAAGGGTGGCTACACCTTC
TRBV5-1	TRBD1	15	TRBJ2-7	once	CASSLSGTGFYEQYF	TGCGCCAGCAGCTTGTCGGGGACAGGCTTCTACGAGCAGTACTTC
TRBV5-3	-	16	TRBJ1-4	-	CARSLGIATTNEKLFF	TGTGCCAGAAGCTTGGGAATAGCTACAACTAATGAAAAACTGTTTTTT
TRBV7-9	TRBD1	14	TRBJ1-4	-	CASQGGATNEKLFF	TGTGCCAGCCAGGGGGGTGCGACTAATGAAAAACTGTTTTTT
TRBV6-1	-	13	TRBJ2-7	-	CASTGEEGYEQYF	TGTGCCAGCACAGGGGAAGAAGGCTACGAGCAGTACTTC
TRBV5-5	TRBD1	16	TRBJ1-5	-	CASSGASTGYNQPQHF	TGTGCCAGCAGCGGGGCCTCGACAGGGTATAATCAGCCCCAGCATTTT
TRBV12-5	TRBD1	13	TRBJ1-5	-	CASGEQGNQPQHF	TGTGCTAGTGGTGAACAGGGGAATCAGCCCCAGCATTTT
TRBV11-2	TRBD1	15	TRBJ2-7	once	CASRTTGGGSYEQYF	TGTGCCAGCAGGACTACAGGGGGAGGCTCCTACGAGCAGTACTTC
TRBV19	TRBD1	14	TRBJ2-2	-	CASRDRASTGELFF	TGTGCCAGCCGGGACAGGGCATCCACCGGGGAGCTGTTTTTT
TRBV14	-	15	TRBJ2-3	-	CASSPNKGKADTQYF	TGTGCCAGCAGCCCTAATAAGGGGAAGGCAGATACGCAGTATTTT
TRBV6-5	-	13	TRBJ2-7	few	CASRSAQGSEQYF	TGTGCCAGCAGGTCCGCCCAGGGATCCGAGCAGTACTTC
TRBV4-2	-	15	TRBJ1-3	-	CASSQDLISGNTIYF	TGTGCCAGCAGCCAAGATCTTATCTCTGGAAACACCATATATTTT
TRBV30	TRBD1	11	TRBJ1-1	-	CALRRGPEAFF	TGTGCCCTGAGAAGGGGGCCTGAAGCTTTCTTT
TRBV19	-	16	TRBJ2-2	-	CASSIPGVLLTGELFF	TGTGCCAGTAGTATCCCAGGGGTTCTGCTCACCGGGGAGCTGTTTTTT
TRBV6-4	-	13	TRBJ2-2	few	CASSEGVTGELFF	TGTGCCAGCAGTGAAGGGGTAACCGGGGAGCTGTTTTTT
TRBV4-2	TRBD2	16	TRBJ2-5	-	CASSPRLAGGRETQYF	TGTGCCAGCAGCCCGCGACTAGCGGGAGGGCGAGAGACCCAGTACTTC
TRBV2	TRBD2	21	TRBJ2-1	-	CASSSYPGLAGGIGSYNEQFF	TGTGCCAGCAGCTCCTACCCAGGACTAGCGGGGGGCATCGGGTCCTACAATGAGCAGTTCTTC
TRBV25-1	-	17	TRBJ2-1	-	CASSDALGTRGKDEQFF	TGTGCCAGCAGTGATGCGTTGGGGACACGGGGTAAAGATGAGCAGTTCTTC
TRBV18	TRBD1	14	TRBJ1-1	-	CASSPPYEGAEAFF	TGTGCCAGCTCACCCCCGTATGAGGGGGCCGAAGCTTTCTTT
TRBV7-2	-	13	TRBJ1-1	-	CASSQTVNTEAFF	TGTGCCAGCAGCCAGACAGTGAACACTGAAGCTTTCTTT
TRBV11-3	-	13	TRBJ1-2	-	CASSLRDNYGYTF	TGTGCCAGCAGCTTGAGGGATAACTATGGCTACACCTTC
TRBV27	-	12	TRBJ1-2	few	CASRPTGSGYTF	TGTGCCAGCAGGCCCACAGGGTCCGGCTACACCTTC
TRBV10-3	-	13	TRBJ1-1	-	CAISDRAGTEAFF	TGTGCCATCAGTGACAGGGCAGGCACTGAAGCTTTCTTT
TRBV11-2	-	14	TRBJ2-7	-	CASSLTVLADEQYF	TGTGCCAGCAGCTTAACCGTATTAGCTGACGAGCAGTACTTC
TRBV5-4	-	12	TRBJ2-1	-	CASSSRGNEQFF	TGTGCCAGCAGCAGCAGGGGAAATGAGCAGTTCTTC